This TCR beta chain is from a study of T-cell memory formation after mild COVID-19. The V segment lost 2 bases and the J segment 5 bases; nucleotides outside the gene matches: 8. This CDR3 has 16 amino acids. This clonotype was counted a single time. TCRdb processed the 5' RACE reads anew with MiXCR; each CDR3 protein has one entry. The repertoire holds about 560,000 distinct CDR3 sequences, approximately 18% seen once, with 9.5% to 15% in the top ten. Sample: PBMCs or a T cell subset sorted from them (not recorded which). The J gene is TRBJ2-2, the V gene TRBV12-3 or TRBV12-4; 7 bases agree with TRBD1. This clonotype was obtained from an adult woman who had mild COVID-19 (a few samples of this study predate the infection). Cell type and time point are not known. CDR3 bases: TGTGCCAGCAGTTTAAAGCGTGACAGGGAGACCGGGGAGCTGTTTTTT. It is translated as CASSLKRDRETGELFF.